This T cell receptor (beta chain) was retrieved from a study of graft-versus-host responses after intestinal transplantation. This clone appeared once. Clones were sequenced by immunoSEQ multiplex PCR, and TCRdb holds only the in-frame ones, with some missing. The sample shows 57,000 or so clones, around nine tenths of them seen only once. Germline assignment: CDR1 MNHEY and CDR2 SMNVEV (reference sequence). V lost 6 bases to trimming and J lost 0 bases, with 8 bases between them. This CDR3 has 13 residues. The origin of this receptor is a human patient who received an intestinal transplant, so some T cells may come from the graft donor. The chain is built from TRBV27 and TRBJ1-2; D is unclear. This specimen consisted of PBMCs, obtained about 120 days after intestinal transplantation. CDR3 sequence reads: CASRAHANYGYTF. CDR3 DNA sequence: TGTGCCAGCAGGGCACACGCTAACTATGGCTACACCTTC.